This is a list of T cell receptor beta chains from one sample in a study of CD8+ T cells in alopecia areata. TCRdb keeps only in-frame clones here, not all; method: immunoSEQ multiplex PCR. The profile shows 200,000 or so clones, 30% to 40% of them singletons. The sample in question was CD4+ T cells sorted from blood, obtained at approximately week 30, from a patient treated with tofacitinib. The receptors originated from a human donor with alopecia areata. Both conserved end residues are part of each CDR3. Fields, in order: V gene, J gene, CDR3 protein.

>TRBV29-1|TRBJ1-1
CSVAQGDTEAFF
>TRBV13|TRBJ1-1
CASSLRGNTEAFF
>TRBV29-1|TRBJ1-2
CSAREGNYGYTF
>TRBV29-1|TRBJ1-4
CSVGVRVGNEKLFF
>TRBV5-6|TRBJ1-5
CASSWWTGSNQPQHF
>TRBV6-5|TRBJ1-5
CASRQQGDQPQHF
>TRBV5-8|TRBJ1-6
CASRRTGRVSYNSPLHF
>TRBV4-1|TRBJ2-3
CASSQEHTQYF
>TRBV6-6|TRBJ2-7
CASSWGDRLYEQYF
>TRBV11-2|TRBJ2-3
CASSLDPPLGPTDTQYF
>TRBV27|TRBJ2-3
CASSRTTDTQYF
>TRBV20-1|TRBJ1-1
CSASENTEAFF
>TRBV6-6|TRBJ2-1
CASSYGGVGYNEQFF
>TRBV30|TRBJ2-7
CAWSGQNYEQYF
>TRBV29-1|TRBJ2-7
CSTSQGGNEQYF
>TRBV2|TRBJ1-1
CASSDQGLTEAFF
>TRBV4-1|TRBJ2-3
CASSQDLSGTDTQYF
>TRBV2|TRBJ1-2
CASSDGYGYTF
>TRBV19|TRBJ2-3
CASSTLRGPGDTQYF
>TRBV7-2|TRBJ2-5
CASRYETQYF
>TRBV27|TRBJ1-1
CASSFFSRQVNTEAFF
>TRBV27|TRBJ1-1
CASSFQSRSTEAFF
>TRBV29-1|TRBJ1-1
CSVEGRVGAEAFF
>TRBV5-1|TRBJ2-5
CASSRGLAEGTQYF
>TRBV2|TRBJ1-2
CASSEQESYGYTF
>TRBV25-1|TRBJ2-6
CASGAGRLSGANVLTF
>TRBV6-5|TRBJ2-1
CASSYDRGRNNEQFF
>TRBV5-4|TRBJ1-1
CASSLDWDTEAFF
>TRBV14|TRBJ2-7
CASSPGRNRGQTYEQYF
>TRBV30|TRBJ2-1
CAWNRDYPYNEQFF
>TRBV7-8|TRBJ1-2
CASSFRQRQGYTF
>TRBV5-1|TRBJ2-2
CASSYYGDRSAPGELFF
>TRBV7-2|TRBJ2-3
CASSLPGLAADTQYF
>TRBV10-3|TRBJ2-7
CAISVDPRYEQYF
>TRBV6-6|TRBJ2-6
CASSYRSNSGANVLTF
>TRBV29-1|TRBJ1-1
CSVETAAAEAFF
>TRBV11-1|TRBJ2-1
CASSLIPGSGPNEQFF
>TRBV27|TRBJ1-6
CASSLSGQGNGSPLHF
>TRBV29-1|TRBJ1-2
CSVGDRVSYGYTF
>TRBV5-4|TRBJ2-3
CASRRDRGTDTQYF
>TRBV4-2|TRBJ2-7
CASSQEGRPGGNEQYF